This is a list of T cell receptor beta chains from one sample in a study of shared clonotypes between healthy human individuals. The repertoire was sequenced with immunoSEQ multiplex PCR; TCRdb's copy has only in-frame clones and lacks some. The sample yields approximately 980,000 clones, about three quarters seen once. Sequenced material: memory CD4+ T cells sorted from blood. The receptors stem from a man between 18 and 35 years old in good health. CDR3s include the opening cysteine and the closing phenylalanine or tryptophan. Each record gives: D gene, CDR3 length, clone size, V gene, J gene, CDR3 DNA, CDR3 protein. D genes are given only for firm matches. Size is stated for part of the rows, as once, few or many counts, or as a class when the clone is expanded.

NA	11	NA	TRBV28	TRBJ2-7	TGTGCCGCACAAGGACGTAGCGAGCAGTACTTC	CAAQGRSEQYF
TRBD2	16	NA	TRBV30	TRBJ2-7	TGTGCCTGGAAACCCTCGGGACTAGCGGGATCCTACGAGCAGTACTTC	CAWKPSGLAGSYEQYF
NA	12	once	TRBV4-1	TRBJ2-1	TGCGCCAGCAGGGGGGGATTCGGTGAGCAGTTCTTC	CASRGGFGEQFF
NA	16	NA	TRBV7-9	TRBJ2-5	TGTGCCAGCAGCTTAGGAATCCAGGACACCCAAGAGACCCAGTACTTC	CASSLGIQDTQETQYF
NA	11	NA	TRBV6-4	TRBJ2-1	TGTGCCAGCAGTGTAGGTAATGAGCAGTTCTTC	CASSVGNEQFF
NA	16	NA	TRBV13	TRBJ2-1	TGTGCCAGCAGCCCCACCGGTACTAGAAAAGACAATGAGCAGTTCTTC	CASSPTGTRKDNEQFF
NA	14	NA	TRBV25-1	TRBJ1-2	TGTGCCAGCAGTGAATCTGGGGGGCTCTATGGCTACACCTTC	CASSESGGLYGYTF
TRBD1	15	NA	TRBV2	TRBJ2-5	TGTGCCAGCAGTGTCAGGGACAGGGTAGGAGAGACCCAGTACTTC	CASSVRDRVGETQYF
NA	12	NA	TRBV5-1	TRBJ2-7	TGCGCCAGCAGCACAGGGAGCAACGAGCAGTACTTC	CASSTGSNEQYF
NA	13	NA	TRBV19	TRBJ2-3	TGTGCCAGTAGCGACAAACTCACAGATACGCAGTATTTT	CASSDKLTDTQYF
TRBD1	14	NA	TRBV10-2	TRBJ2-3	TGCGCCAGCAGTCAGGGGGCACGCACAGATACGCAGTATTTT	CASSQGARTDTQYF
TRBD1	14	NA	TRBV7-6	TRBJ1-2	TGTGCCAGCAGCCTAGGACAGGGGACCTATGGCTACACCTTC	CASSLGQGTYGYTF
NA	16	many	TRBV7-7	TRBJ2-5	TGTGCTAGCAGCTTAGGGGTTAGCGGCCCCAAAGAGACCCAGTACTTC	CASSLGVSGPKETQYF
NA	13	NA	TRBV7-2	TRBJ2-4	TGTGCCAGCAGCACAGAACAGGGCAACATTCAGTACTTC	CASSTEQGNIQYF
NA	18	NA	TRBV21-1	TRBJ2-1	TGTGCCAGCAGCATAGGACTAGCGGGGGTCCACTCCTACAATGAGCAGTTCTTC	CASSIGLAGVHSYNEQFF